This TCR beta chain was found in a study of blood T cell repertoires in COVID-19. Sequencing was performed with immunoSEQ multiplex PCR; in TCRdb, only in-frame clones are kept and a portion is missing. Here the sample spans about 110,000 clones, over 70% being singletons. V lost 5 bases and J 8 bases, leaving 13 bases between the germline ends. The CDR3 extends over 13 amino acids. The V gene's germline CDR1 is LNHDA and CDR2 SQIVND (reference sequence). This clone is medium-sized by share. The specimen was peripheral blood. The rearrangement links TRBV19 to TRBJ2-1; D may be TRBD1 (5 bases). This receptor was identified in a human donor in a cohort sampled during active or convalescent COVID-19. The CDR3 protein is CASSFRVKDEQFF. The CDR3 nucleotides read TGTGCCAGTAGTTTCAGGGTAAAGGATGAGCAGTTCTTC.